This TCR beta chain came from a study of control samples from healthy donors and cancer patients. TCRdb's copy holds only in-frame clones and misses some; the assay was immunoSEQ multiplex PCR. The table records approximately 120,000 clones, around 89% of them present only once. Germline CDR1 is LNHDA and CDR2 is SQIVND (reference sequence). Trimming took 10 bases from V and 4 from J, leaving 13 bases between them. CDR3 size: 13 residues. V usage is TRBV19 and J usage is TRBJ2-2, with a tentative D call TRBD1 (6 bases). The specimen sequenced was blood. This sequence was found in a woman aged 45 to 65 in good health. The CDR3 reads CATEGQSTGELFF. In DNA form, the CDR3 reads TGTGCCACCGAAGGACAGAGCACCGGGGAGCTGTTTTTT.